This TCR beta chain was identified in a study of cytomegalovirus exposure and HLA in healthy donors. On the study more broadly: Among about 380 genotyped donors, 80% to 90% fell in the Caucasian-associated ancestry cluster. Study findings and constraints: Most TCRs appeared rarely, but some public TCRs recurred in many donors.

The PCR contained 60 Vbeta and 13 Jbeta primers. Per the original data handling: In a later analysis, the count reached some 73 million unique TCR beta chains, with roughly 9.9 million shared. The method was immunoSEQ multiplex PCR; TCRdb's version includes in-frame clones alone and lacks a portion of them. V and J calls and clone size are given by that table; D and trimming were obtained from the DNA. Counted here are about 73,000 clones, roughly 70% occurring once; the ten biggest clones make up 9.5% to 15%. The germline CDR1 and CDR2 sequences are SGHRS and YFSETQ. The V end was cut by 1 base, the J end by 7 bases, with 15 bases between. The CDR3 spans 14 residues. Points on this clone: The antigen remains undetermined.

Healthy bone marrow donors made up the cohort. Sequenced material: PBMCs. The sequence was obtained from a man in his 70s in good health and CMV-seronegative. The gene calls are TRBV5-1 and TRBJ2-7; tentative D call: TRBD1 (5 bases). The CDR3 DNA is TGCGCCAGCAGCTTGAGTTCAGGGCTTAGAGAGCAGTACTTC. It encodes CASSLSSGLREQYF.